This is a list of T cell receptor beta chains from one sample in a study of T cell repertoires in cytomegalovirus infection. TCRdb re-derived calls from the reads in MiXCR, one entry per CDR3 protein. This table has hundreds of thousands of distinct CDR3 sequences, more than 8% appearing once. Sequencing was performed on PBMCs. Every receptor here comes from a human donor in good health (CMV status not recorded). Some clones in this sample may be carry-over from other donors' samples. The CDR3 runs from the conserved cysteine through the conserved F or W. A D gene is named only where the DNA matches it firmly. Clone size, where shown, is once, few, many, or a class for clones that have expanded.

>TRBJ2-1|NA|TRBV24-1|TRBD1
TGTGCCACTCAGGGGGCGGGTAATGAGCAGTTCTTC
CATQGAGNEQFF
>TRBJ1-2|few|TRBV12-3/TRBV12-4|NA
TGTGCCAGCAGTGCCCCCCGGGAAGCTAACTATGGCTACACCTTC
CASSAPREANYGYTF
>TRBJ1-1|NA|TRBV5-1|NA
TGCGCCAGCAGCGATTGGACAGACAGTAAAGCTTTCTTT
CASSDWTDSKAFF
>TRBJ1-1|NA|TRBV5-1|NA
TGCGCCAGCAAGAGAGCGATGAACACTGAAGCTTTCTTT
CASKRAMNTEAFF
>TRBJ2-1|many|TRBV12-3/TRBV12-4|NA
TGTGCCAGCAGTACAAACCAAGGAAGCTCCTACAATGAGCAGTTCTTC
CASSTNQGSSYNEQFF
>TRBJ1-1|many|TRBV20-1|TRBD1
TGCAGTGCTTACAACCGGGACAGGAGTAACATGAACACTGAAGCTTTCTTT
CSAYNRDRSNMNTEAFF
>TRBJ1-5|many|TRBV7-9|TRBD1
TGTGCCAGCAGCCAGGGGGGACTCTGGGGGAATCAGCCCCAGCATTTT
CASSQGGLWGNQPQHF
>TRBJ2-3|NA|TRBV6-1|NA
TGTGCCAGCAGACCTCGTCCGACTAGACATACAGATACGCAGTATTTT
CASRPRPTRHTDTQYF
>TRBJ1-6|NA|TRBV7-9|NA
TGTGCCAGCAGCCCCGACCTCTACTTCGGACCCCTCCACTTT
CASSPDLYFGPLHF
>TRBJ1-5|few|TRBV28|NA
TGTGCCAGCAGTTTAAGCCGGGGGCGGTTGACTCAGCCCCAGCATTTT
CASSLSRGRLTQPQHF
>TRBJ2-7|many|TRBV7-8|TRBD1
TGTGCCGCCGGACAGGGATACGAGCAGTACTTC
CAAGQGYEQYF